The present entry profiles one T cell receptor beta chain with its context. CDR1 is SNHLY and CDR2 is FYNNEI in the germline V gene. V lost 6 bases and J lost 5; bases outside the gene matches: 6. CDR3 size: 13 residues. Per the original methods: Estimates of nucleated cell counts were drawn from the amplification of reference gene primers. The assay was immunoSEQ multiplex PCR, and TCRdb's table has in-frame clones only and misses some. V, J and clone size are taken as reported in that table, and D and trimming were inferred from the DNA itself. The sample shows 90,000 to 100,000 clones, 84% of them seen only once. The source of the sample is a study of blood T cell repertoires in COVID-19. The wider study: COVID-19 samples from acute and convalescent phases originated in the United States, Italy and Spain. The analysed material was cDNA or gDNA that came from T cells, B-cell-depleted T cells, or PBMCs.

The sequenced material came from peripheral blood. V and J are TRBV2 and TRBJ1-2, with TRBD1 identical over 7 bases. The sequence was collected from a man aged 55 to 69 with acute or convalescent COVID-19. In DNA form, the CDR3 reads TGTGCCAGCAGAGGGGACAGCCATTATGGCTACACCTTC. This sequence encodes CASRGDSHYGYTF.